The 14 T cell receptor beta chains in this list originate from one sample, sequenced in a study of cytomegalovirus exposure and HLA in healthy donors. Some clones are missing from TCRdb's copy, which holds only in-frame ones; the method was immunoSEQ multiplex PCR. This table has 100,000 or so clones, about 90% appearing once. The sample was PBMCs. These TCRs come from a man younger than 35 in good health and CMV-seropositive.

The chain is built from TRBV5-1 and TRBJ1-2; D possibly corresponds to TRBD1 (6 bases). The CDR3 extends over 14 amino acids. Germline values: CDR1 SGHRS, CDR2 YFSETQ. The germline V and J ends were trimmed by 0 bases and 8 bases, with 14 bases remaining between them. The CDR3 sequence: CASSLGGQAGGYTF. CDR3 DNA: TGCGCCAGCAGCTTGGGGGGGCAGGCCGGGGGCTACACCTTC.

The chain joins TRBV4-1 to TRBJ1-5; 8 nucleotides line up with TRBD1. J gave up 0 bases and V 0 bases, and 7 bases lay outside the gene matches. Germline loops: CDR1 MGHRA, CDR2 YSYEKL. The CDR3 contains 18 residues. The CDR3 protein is CASSQEGQGLYSNQPQHF. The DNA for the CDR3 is TGCGCCAGCAGCCAAGAAGGACAGGGACTTTATAGCAATCAGCCCCAGCATTTT.

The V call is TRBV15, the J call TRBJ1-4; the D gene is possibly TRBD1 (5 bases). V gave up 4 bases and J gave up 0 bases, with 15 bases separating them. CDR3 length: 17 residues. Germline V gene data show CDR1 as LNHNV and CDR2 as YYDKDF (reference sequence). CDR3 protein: CATSTKGHSATNEKLFF. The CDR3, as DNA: TGTGCCACCAGCACCAAAGGACATTCTGCAACTAATGAAAAACTGTTTTTT.

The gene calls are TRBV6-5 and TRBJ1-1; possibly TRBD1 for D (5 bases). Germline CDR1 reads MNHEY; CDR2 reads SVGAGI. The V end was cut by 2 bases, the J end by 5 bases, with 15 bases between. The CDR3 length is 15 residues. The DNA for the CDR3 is TGTGCCAGCAGTTACGGGGCAGTGACGAAAACTGAAGCTTTCTTT. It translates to CASSYGAVTKTEAFF.

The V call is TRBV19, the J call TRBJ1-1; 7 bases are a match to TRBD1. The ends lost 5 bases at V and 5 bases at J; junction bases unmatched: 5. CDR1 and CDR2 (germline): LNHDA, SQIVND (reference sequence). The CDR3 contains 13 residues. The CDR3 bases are TGTGCCAGTAGTTCGACAGGGTGGACTGAAGCTTTCTTT. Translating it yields CASSSTGWTEAFF.

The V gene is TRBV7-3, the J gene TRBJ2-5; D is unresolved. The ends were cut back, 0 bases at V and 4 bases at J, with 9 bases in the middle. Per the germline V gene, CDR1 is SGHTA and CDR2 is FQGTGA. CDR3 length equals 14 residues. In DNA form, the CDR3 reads TGTGCCAGCAGCTTAACGGGCACTTCAGAGACCCAGTACTTC. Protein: CASSLTGTSETQYF.

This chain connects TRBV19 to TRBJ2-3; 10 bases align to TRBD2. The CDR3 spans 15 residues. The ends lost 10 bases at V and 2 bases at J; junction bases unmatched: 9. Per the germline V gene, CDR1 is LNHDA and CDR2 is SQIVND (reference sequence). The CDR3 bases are TGTGCCATCGCCAGCACTAGCGGGACCACAGATACGCAGTATTTT. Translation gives CAIASTSGTTDTQYF.

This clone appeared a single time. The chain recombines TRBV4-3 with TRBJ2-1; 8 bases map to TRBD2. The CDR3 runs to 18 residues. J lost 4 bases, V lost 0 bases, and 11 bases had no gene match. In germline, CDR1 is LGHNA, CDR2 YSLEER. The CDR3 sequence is CASSQDEVTSGIYNEQFF. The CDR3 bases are TGCGCCAGCAGCCAAGATGAGGTAACTAGCGGCATATACAATGAGCAGTTCTTC.

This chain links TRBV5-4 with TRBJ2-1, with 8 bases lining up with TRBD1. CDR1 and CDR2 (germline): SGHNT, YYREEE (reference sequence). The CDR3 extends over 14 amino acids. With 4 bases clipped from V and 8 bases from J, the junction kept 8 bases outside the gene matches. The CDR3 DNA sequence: TGTGCCAGCAGCGGAGGGACAGGAGGCGATGAGCAGTTCTTC. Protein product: CASSGGTGGDEQFF.

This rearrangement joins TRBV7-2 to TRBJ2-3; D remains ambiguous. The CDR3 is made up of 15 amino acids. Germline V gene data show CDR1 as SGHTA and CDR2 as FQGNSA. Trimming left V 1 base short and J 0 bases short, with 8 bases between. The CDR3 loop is CASSLDGQSTDTQYF. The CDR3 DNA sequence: TGTGCCAGCAGCTTAGATGGGCAGAGCACAGATACGCAGTATTTT.

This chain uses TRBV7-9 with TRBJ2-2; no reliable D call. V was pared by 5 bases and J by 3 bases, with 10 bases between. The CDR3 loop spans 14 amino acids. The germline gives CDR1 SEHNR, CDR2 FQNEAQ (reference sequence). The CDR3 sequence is CASSTALYTGELFF. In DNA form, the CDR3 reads TGTGCCAGCAGCACAGCCCTATACACCGGGGAGCTGTTTTTT.

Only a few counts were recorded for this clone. CDR3 coding DNA: TGTGCCAGCAGTTGGGGGGTCAATCAGCCCCAGCATTTT. Translated, it gives CASSWGVNQPQHF. The chain employs TRBV6-6 and TRBJ1-5, with D possibly matching TRBD1 (5 bases). This CDR3 has 13 amino acids. Germline V gene sequence: CDR1 MNHNY, CDR2 SVGAGI (reference sequence). Deletions cut 4 bases from V and 3 bases from J, with 7 bases between.

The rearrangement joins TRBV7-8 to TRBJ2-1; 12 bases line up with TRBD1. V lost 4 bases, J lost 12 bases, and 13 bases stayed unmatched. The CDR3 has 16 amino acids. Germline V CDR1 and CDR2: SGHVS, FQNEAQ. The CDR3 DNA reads TGTGCCAGCAGCTGGGGGACAGGGGGCGCGGACATGGGGCAGTTCTTC. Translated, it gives CASSWGTGGADMGQFF. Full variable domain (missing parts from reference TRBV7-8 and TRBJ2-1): GAGVSQSPRYKVAKRGQDVALRCDPISGHVSLFWYQQALGQGPEFLTYFQNEAQLDKSGLPSDRFFAERPEGSVSTLKIQRTQQEDSAVYLCASSWGTGGADMGQFFGPGTRLTVL.

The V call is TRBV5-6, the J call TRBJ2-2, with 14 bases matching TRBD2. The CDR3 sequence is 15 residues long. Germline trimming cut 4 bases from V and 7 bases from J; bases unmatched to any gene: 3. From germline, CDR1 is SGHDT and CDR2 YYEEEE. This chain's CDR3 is CASSAGLAGVGELFF. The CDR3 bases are TGTGCCAGCAGCGCGGGACTAGCGGGGGTCGGGGAGCTGTTTTTT.